This TCR beta chain was sequenced during a study of T-cell memory formation after mild COVID-19. As for the study in general: Clusters were largely donor specific.

From the 5' RACE reads, TCRdb called clonotypes with MiXCR, one entry per CDR3 protein. The sample contains fewer than 600,000 distinct CDR3 sequences, about 20% of which appear only once. The CDR3 extends over 17 amino acids. Germline CDR1 MGHRA, CDR2 YSYEKL. The trim removed 4 bases at V and 4 bases at J, leaving 13 bases unmatched. Study outcomes and limitations: Clones that contracted clustered mainly in CM and EM if CD4+ and in EMRA if CD8+.

With respect to this clonotype: The antigen is unknown.

This receptor was taken from an adult woman who had mild COVID-19 (a few samples of this study predate the infection). Cell type and time point are not known. The chain links TRBV4-1 to TRBJ2-3; TRBD2 aligns across 8 bases. The sample taken for sequencing was PBMCs or a T cell subset sorted from them (not recorded which). The CDR3 reads CASSPLRIGGGADTQYF. CDR3 nucleotide sequence: TGCGCCAGCAGCCCCCTGAGGATCGGGGGGGGCGCAGATACGCAGTATTTT.